The next 31 T cell receptor beta chains were all read from a single sample in a study of cytomegalovirus exposure and HLA in healthy donors. Use of 60 Vbeta and 13 Jbeta primers characterized the PCR. Sequenced by immunoSEQ multiplex PCR; TCRdb stores in-frame clones only, minus some. The sample contains 100,000 to 150,000 clones, under 20% of which appear only once. Sequencing input: PBMCs. Receptor source: a female donor in good health and CMV-seropositive.

This clone was seen only a few times. V and J are TRBV6-6 and TRBJ1-2; D gene unclear. Germline CDR1 reads MNHNY; CDR2 reads SVGAGI (reference sequence). The V end was cut by 5 bases, the J end by 1 base, with 8 bases between. The CDR3 length is 13 residues. The CDR3 protein is CASSQRVNYGYTF. The CDR3 DNA reads as TGTGCCAGCAGTCAGAGGGTTAACTATGGCTACACCTTC.

This clone came up a few times. The chain is built from TRBV7-9 and TRBJ2-5; 8 bases fit TRBD2. There are 14 residues in the CDR3. CDR1 and CDR2 (germline): SEHNR, FQNEAQ (reference sequence). Unmatched junction bases numbered 5, after V lost 3 bases and J lost 5 bases. The CDR3, as DNA: TGTGCCAGCAGCTTGCGGGGGGCCGGGGAGACCCAGTACTTC. It is translated as CASSLRGAGETQYF.

The chain is built from TRBV6-5 and TRBJ2-1; TRBD1 matches at 9 bases. Germline V gives CDR1 MNHEY, CDR2 SVGAGI. The CDR3 runs to 13 residues. V lost 4 bases, J lost 6 bases, and 1 base stayed unmatched. The CDR3 bases are TGTGCCAGCAGTTGGACAGGGGTCAATGAGCAGTTCTTC. Protein: CASSWTGVNEQFF.

This clone was seen more than once but under ten times. The chain has TRBV5-1 and TRBJ1-1; 9 bases are a match to TRBD1. J gave up 4 bases and V 3 bases, and 10 bases lay outside the gene matches. CDR1 is SGHRS and CDR2 is YFSETQ in the germline V gene. CDR3 length: 16 amino acids. CDR3 protein: CASSWGTGPSRTEAFF. The CDR3 DNA sequence: TGCGCCAGCAGCTGGGGGACAGGGCCCTCACGCACTGAAGCTTTCTTT.

A few counts support this clone. This sequence joins TRBV7-2 and TRBJ1-3, with TRBD1 as a possible D gene (6 bases). V was cut by 5 bases and J by 0 bases, with 14 bases left in between. This CDR3 is built from 16 residues. Germline V CDR1 and CDR2: SGHTA, FQGNSA. The CDR3 region has the DNA TGTGCCAGCAGCCGTAAAACAGGGACCTCTGGAAACACCATATATTTT. This codes for CASSRKTGTSGNTIYF.

The table lists this clone with a few counts. The chain links TRBV7-2 to TRBJ2-3, with 9 bases aligning to TRBD2. This CDR3 has 19 residues. Germline V CDR1 and CDR2: SGHTA, FQGNSA. The V segment lost 2 bases and the J segment 0 bases; nucleotides outside the gene matches: 12. The CDR3 spells CASSLLAGSSGISTDTQYF. CDR3 nucleotides: TGTGCCAGCAGCTTATTGGCGGGGTCTAGCGGGATTAGCACAGATACGCAGTATTTT.

This sequence joins TRBV11-2 and TRBJ2-3, with D perhaps TRBD1 (6 bases). V was pared by 8 bases and J by 4 bases, with 16 bases between. From germline, CDR1 is SGHAT and CDR2 FQNNGV. The CDR3 runs to 14 residues. The CDR3 spells CASRTQGSSDTQYF. CDR3 DNA: TGTGCCAGCCGAACACAGGGTTCGTCAGATACGCAGTATTTT.

J is TRBJ1-1 and V is TRBV2; 7 bases line up with TRBD1. CDR3 size: 13 residues. V trimming: 5 bases; J trimming: 2 bases; junction bases outside the gene matches: 2. CDR1 and CDR2 (germline): SNHLY, FYNNEI. The CDR3 DNA is TGTGCCAGCAGTCGGGACAGTAACACTGAAGCTTTCTTT. This encodes CASSRDSNTEAFF.

The gene calls are TRBV5-6 and TRBJ2-7; 10 nucleotides align to TRBD2. This CDR3 contains 15 residues. With 2 bases clipped from V and 4 bases from J, the junction kept 6 bases outside the gene matches. The germline CDR1 and CDR2 sequences are SGHDT and YYEEEE. In DNA, the CDR3 is TGTGCCAGCAGCTTCGGGCTAGCGGGAGTGTACGAGCAGTACTTC. Its translation is CASSFGLAGVYEQYF.

The rearrangement joins TRBV5-6 to TRBJ2-1; 11 nucleotides agree with TRBD1. The CDR3 has 15 residues. Looked up from germline, CDR1 is SGHDT and CDR2 is YYEEEE. Trimming cost V 2 bases and J 8 bases; bases outside gene matches: 6. In DNA, the CDR3 is TGTGCCAGCAGCTTTCGAGGACAGGGGGCTCATGAGCAGTTCTTC. This gives the protein CASSFRGQGAHEQFF.

The chain combines TRBV7-9 with TRBJ2-1, with D uncertain. This CDR3 spans 13 amino acids. Trimming took off 5 bases at V and 6 bases at J, with 11 bases between the two ends. Germline values: CDR1 SEHNR, CDR2 FQNEAQ (reference sequence). CDR3 amino acids: CASSVDSPNEQFF. In DNA form, the CDR3 reads TGTGCCAGCAGCGTAGACTCCCCCAATGAGCAGTTCTTC.

This clone came up a few times. V gene TRBV9 combines with J gene TRBJ2-2; 8 nucleotides align to TRBD2. Germline assignment: CDR1 SGDLS and CDR2 YYNGEE. The J segment lost 5 bases and the V segment lost 1 base, leaving 10 bases of the junction unmatched. The CDR3 has 17 residues. The CDR3 is CASSVNAGLEYTGELFF. DNA of the CDR3: TGTGCCAGCAGCGTAAACGCGGGACTAGAATATACCGGGGAGCTGTTTTTT. Full variable domain (remainder filled in from reference TRBV9 and TRBJ2-2): DSGVTQTPKHLITATGQRVTLRCSPRSGDLSVYWYQQSLDQGLQFLIQYYNGEERAKGNILERFSAQQFPDLHSELNLSSLELGDSALYFCASSVNAGLEYTGELFFGEGSRLTVL.

The chain employs TRBV4-3 and TRBJ2-7; 11 nucleotides agree with TRBD2. With 5 bases clipped from V and 4 bases from J, the junction kept 7 bases outside the gene matches. CDR1 and CDR2 (germline): LGHNA, YSLEER. The CDR3 runs 15 residues. DNA for the CDR3: TGCGCCAGCAGCTCCACTAGCGGGAGCAAGTACGAGCAGTACTTC. As protein: CASSSTSGSKYEQYF.

This chain joins TRBV4-3 and TRBJ2-3; 13 nucleotides match TRBD2. Germline assignment: CDR1 LGHNA and CDR2 YSLEER. The CDR3 loop spans 15 amino acids. V shed 1 base, J shed 5 bases, and the junction held 0 bases outside the gene matches. CDR3 sequence (DNA): TGCGCCAGCAGCCAAGGGACTAGCGGGGGAGATACGCAGTATTTT. This sequence encodes CASSQGTSGGDTQYF.

Only a few counts were recorded for this clone. J is TRBJ2-5 and V is TRBV6-1, with a tentative D call TRBD2 (5 bases). Germline assignment: CDR1 MNHNS and CDR2 SASEGT. The CDR3 sequence is 14 residues long. V was clipped by 8 bases and J by 7 bases, with 20 bases between them. The CDR3 nucleotides read TGTGCCAGCTCCCTACTAGAGGGCGTGGGGACCCAGTACTTC. It codes for CASSLLEGVGTQYF.

The CDR3 nucleotides read TGTGCCAGCGGACGGGGGGACTCCTACGAGCAGTACTTC. Its protein product is CASGRGDSYEQYF. The chain is built from TRBV7-9 and TRBJ2-7; TRBD2 matches 7 bases. The CDR3 is made up of 13 amino acids. V trimming: 8 bases; J trimming: 0 bases; junction bases outside the gene matches: 4. Germline V gene data show CDR1 as SEHNR and CDR2 as FQNEAQ (reference sequence).

This clone has at least ten counts. The gene calls are TRBV7-9 and TRBJ1-1; weak D call: TRBD1 (5 bases). Between the trimmed V and J ends, which lost 3 bases and 4 bases, there was a span of 24 bases. This CDR3 is built from 18 residues. Germline values: CDR1 SEHNR, CDR2 FQNEAQ (reference sequence). In DNA, the CDR3 is TGTGCCAGCAGCTTCCCCGACAGCGCCCAGGGAATGAGCACTGAAGCTTTCTTT. It is translated as CASSFPDSAQGMSTEAFF. The entire variable domain, with the rest obtained from reference TRBV7-9 and TRBJ1-1, is as follows: DTGVSQNPRHKITKRGQNVTFRCDPISEHNRLYWYRQTLGQGPEFLTYFQNEAQLEKSRLLSDRFSAERPKGSFSTLEIQRTEQGDSAMYLCASSFPDSAQGMSTEAFFGQGTRLTVV.

This sequence joins TRBV4-1 and TRBJ2-1; maybe TRBD1 (5 bases). This CDR3 contains 15 residues. Germline V gene data show CDR1 as MGHRA and CDR2 as YSYEKL. Trimming took off 0 bases at V and 5 bases at J, with 11 bases between the two ends. In nucleotides, the CDR3 is TGCGCCAGCAGCCAAGATCATATAGGGGACAATGAGCAGTTCTTC. Amino acid sequence: CASSQDHIGDNEQFF.

V and J are TRBV2 and TRBJ1-5, with D tentatively TRBD1 (6 bases). The V end was cut by 9 bases, the J end by 4 bases, with 19 bases between. CDR1 is SNHLY and CDR2 is FYNNEI in the germline V gene. This CDR3 spans 15 amino acids. CDR3 protein: CASKRQELINQPQHF. The CDR3 nucleotides read TGTGCCAGTAAAAGACAGGAGCTAATAAATCAGCCCCAGCATTTT. Filled out from reference TRBV2 and TRBJ1-5, the complete variable domain reads EPEVTQTPSHQVTQMGQEVILRCVPISNHLYFYWYRQILGQKVEFLVSFYNNEISEKSEIFDDQFSVERPDGSNFTLKIRSTKLEDSAMYFCASKRQELINQPQHFGDGTRLSIL.

In its sample, this clone was seen a few times. The chain is built from TRBV5-6 and TRBJ2-1; D is perhaps TRBD2 (5 bases). The CDR3 loop spans 16 amino acids. V lost 0 bases and J 4 bases, leaving 14 bases between the germline ends. CDR1 is SGHDT, CDR2 YYEEEE, per germline. CDR3 DNA: TGTGCCAGCAGCTTGGATCGCGGGTTAACTTACAATGAGCAGTTCTTC. Translating gives CASSLDRGLTYNEQFF. Full variable domain (outside the CDR3, taken from reference TRBV5-6 and TRBJ2-1): DAGVTQSPTHLIKTRGQQVTLRCSPKSGHDTVSWYQQALGQGPQFIFQYYEEEERQRGNFPDRFSGHQFPNYSSELNVNALLLGDSALYLCASSLDRGLTYNEQFFGPGTRLTVL.

This chain connects TRBV4-1 to TRBJ2-3, with TRBD2 matching 11 bases. Per the germline V gene, CDR1 is MGHRA and CDR2 is YSYEKL. V was pared by 4 bases and J by 0 bases, with 6 bases of the junction left unmatched. The CDR3 is 17 residues long. CDR3 in amino acids: CASSPSRTSGSTDTQYF. Written as DNA, the CDR3 is TGCGCCAGCAGCCCCAGCAGGACTAGCGGGAGCACAGATACGCAGTATTTT.

This clone was counted a few times. The chain links TRBV6-1 to TRBJ2-2; D gene uncertain. Trimming removed 6 bases at V and 10 bases at J, with 18 bases between. CDR1 MNHNS and CDR2 SASEGT come from the germline V gene. CDR3 length equals 14 residues. CDR3 DNA: TGTGCCAGCAGCCCAATCTACGAAGCCAAGGAGCTGTTTTTT. This codes for CASSPIYEAKELFF.

The rearrangement joins TRBV5-1 to TRBJ1-6; 7 bases match TRBD1. The CDR3 is 14 residues long. V shed 7 bases, J shed 7 bases, and the junction held 8 bases outside the gene matches. Germline CDR1 and CDR2: SGHRS and YFSETQ. CDR3 DNA: TGCGCCAGCCGCACAGGGGATCCGAATTCACCCCTCCACTTT. Protein: CASRTGDPNSPLHF. Full variable domain (remainder filled in from reference TRBV5-1 and TRBJ1-6): KAGVTQTPRYLIKTRGQQVTLSCSPISGHRSVSWYQQTPGQGLQFLFEYFSETQRNKGNFPGRFSGRQFSNSRSEMNVSTLELGDSALYLCASRTGDPNSPLHFGNGTRLTVT.

This clone was picked up a small number of times. V gene TRBV10-3 combines with J gene TRBJ2-1; unclear D gene. There are 14 residues in the CDR3. Trimming pared 0 bases from V and 8 bases from J, leaving 11 bases between. Germline CDR1 is ENHRY and CDR2 is SYGVKD. The CDR3 loop reads CAISESLIAYEQFF. The CDR3 bases are TGTGCCATCAGTGAGTCTTTAATAGCCTATGAGCAGTTCTTC.

CDR3: CASSILTGGYNSPLHF. CDR3 bases: TGTGCCAGTAGTATCTTGACAGGGGGTTATAATTCACCCCTCCACTTT. V and J are TRBV19 and TRBJ1-6; 9 bases fit TRBD1. Trimming at V came to 3 bases and at J to 4 bases, leaving 4 bases not matched to a gene. The CDR3 has 16 residues. Germline assignment: CDR1 LNHDA and CDR2 SQIVND (reference sequence).

This clone occurred a few times. The genes are TRBV10-3 and TRBJ1-2; the D gene is possibly TRBD1 (5 bases). Trimming shortened V by 2 bases and J by 7 bases, and 8 bases separated the two germline ends. CDR3 length: 12 amino acids. Germline CDR1 reads ENHRY; CDR2 reads SYGVKD. The CDR3: CAISETGVGYTF. For the CDR3, the DNA is TGTGCCATCAGTGAGACAGGAGTTGGCTACACCTTC.

V is TRBV6-5 and J is TRBJ2-5, with D possibly being TRBD1 (6 bases). Germline CDR1 and CDR2: MNHEY and SVGAGI. CDR3 length equals 16 residues. Trimming shortened V by 0 bases and J by 1 base, and 12 bases separated the two germline ends. Here the CDR3 reads CASSYSRGRGQETQYF. The DNA for the CDR3 is TGTGCCAGCAGTTACTCTCGGGGCAGGGGCCAAGAGACCCAGTACTTC.

This clone came up a few times. The chain employs TRBV28 and TRBJ2-7; weak D call: TRBD1 (6 bases). The length of the CDR3 is 12 residues. The germline CDR1 and CDR2 sequences are MDHEN and SYDVKM. V was shortened by 5 bases and J by 4 bases, with 9 bases between the two germline ends. The CDR3 DNA reads as TGTGCCAGCAGTAACGACAGGTACGAGCAGTACTTC. It is translated as CASSNDRYEQYF.

This clone was seen only a few times. This chain uses TRBV5-6 with TRBJ2-7, with a possible D match to TRBD1 (6 bases). This CDR3 region has 15 residues. CDR1 SGHDT and CDR2 YYEEEE come from the germline V gene. Trimming removed 4 bases from V and 2 bases from J, with 16 bases in between. The CDR3 sequence is CASSLRGNRAYEQYF. In DNA form, the CDR3 reads TGTGCCAGCAGCCTCAGGGGTAATAGAGCCTACGAGCAGTACTTC.

This clone has only a few counts. The V call is TRBV2, the J call TRBJ2-1, with 10 bases lining up with TRBD2. V lost 6 bases to trimming and J lost 3 bases; unmatched junction nucleotides: 14. The CDR3 contains 18 residues. Germline CDR1 SNHLY, CDR2 FYNNEI. This CDR3 reads CASRRGAWTSGHYNEQFF. The CDR3 DNA follows: TGTGCCAGCAGGCGCGGTGCGTGGACTAGCGGACACTACAATGAGCAGTTCTTC.

As to this clone: An end of the junction does not agree with germline; a read error may underlie this. V is TRBV29-1 and J is TRBJ2-3; D call uncertain. The CDR3 extends over 13 amino acids. The V gene's germline CDR1 is SQVTM and CDR2 ANQGSEA. The CDR3 DNA follows: TGCAGCGTTGGGTCTGGTGACACATATACGCAGTATTTT. Its translation: CSVGSGDTYTQYF.